The TCR beta chain under discussion was sequenced for a study of cytomegalovirus exposure and HLA in healthy donors. CDR1 and CDR2 (germline): MNHEY, SMNVEV (reference sequence). The ends lost 5 bases at V and 1 base at J; junction bases unmatched: 5. This CDR3 region has 16 residues. Primers: 60 Vbeta forward and 13 Jbeta reverse. Clones were sequenced by immunoSEQ multiplex PCR, and TCRdb holds only the in-frame ones, with some missing. The sample has 75,000 to 100,000 clones, 60% to 75% seen once; the top ten hold about 14%. Concerning this clone: Its specificity is unknown.

Overall study findings and caveats: No immune exposure information besides CMV serostatus was available.

Input material: PBMCs. The V and J genes are TRBV27 and TRBJ2-2; 9 bases align to TRBD2. The clonotype comes from a woman between 65 and 79 years old in good health and CMV-seropositive. The CDR3 DNA follows: TGTGCCAGCAGTCTGCGGACTAGCGTGAACACCGGGGAGCTGTTTTTT. Its protein product is CASSLRTSVNTGELFF.